This T cell receptor beta chain was captured by sequencing in a study of beta chain features in type 1 diabetes (dated by TCRdb to about 2018). General notes on the study: No differences in mean age, gender distribution, total cell number or subset yield were found between patients and healthy donors. A total of some 100,000,000 sorted cells were examined across all samples, and a strong correlation was observed between cell number per subset and RNA yield. In the study, TCRB repertoires of sorted circulating CD4+ T cell subsets from recently diagnosed type 1 diabetes patients were compared with those of matched healthy donors. Whereas all 28 donors provided naive and central memory subsets, regulatory and stem cell-like memory subsets were isolated from just 8 patients and about eight healthy donors. Points the paper makes about the study in general: Patients with type 1 diabetes made fewer insertions and deleted more nucleotides at VDJ recombination sites, implying thymic rearrangement abnormalities. In all four CD4+ subsets, TCRB CDR3 length was moderately but significantly shorter in type 1 diabetes patients. Only small numbers of individuals were included in the HLA sub-analyses, which left unresolved whether HLA type had any influence on TCRB rearrangement. Because cDNA rather than genomic DNA was sequenced, highly expressing activated cells could have been over-represented, although no difference in activation and CD3 levels was found between groups. Naive, central memory and regulatory TCRB repertoires appeared more similar among patients than among healthy donors. Shorter templates might be favored by PCR, yet because patient and control samples were amplified and corrected together, any such skew would affect both groups equally.

Comments on this clone: This receptor's antigen is unknown. Nothing much larger sits one base from this clone, and base qualities are not available.

CDR1 and CDR2 (MNHNY, SVGAGI) derive from the germline V gene (reference sequence). Including cysteine and phenylalanine, the CDR3 has 13 amino acids. The kept DNA is CDR3 alone, 39 bases in frame from the first base. The V end loses 8 bases and the J end loses 5 bases, and a stretch of 15 bases separates them. The entire isolated RNA was reverse transcribed using the High Capacity cDNA Reverse Transcription Kit, and thus expressed TCRB transcripts were sequenced. Naive, central memory and regulatory T cell samples underwent deep immunoSEQ sequencing, averaging around 4 million total reads per sample. After sorted cells were lysed in RLT buffer, RNA was extracted with DNase-treated RNeasy Micro or Mini kits, with the choice depending on cell number. Each cell subset was processed on its own to prevent cross-contamination, while patient and healthy donor samples were processed together. Using the immunoSEQ multiplex PCR, TCRB sequences were amplified from cDNA into 87-bp fragments spanning the CDR3 region. The amplicons were sequenced using the Illumina HiSeq platform. The source study handled its data this way. PCR bias was corrected computationally using synthetic template baselines, and reads within Hamming distance 2 were collapsed, with unmergeable singletons discarded. Reads were aligned against IMGT to assign V, D and J genes, CDR3 length and insertions or deletions at six rearrangement sites. Clonotype counts were normalized to sorted cell number within each subset before computing true diversity and Gini coefficients with the tcR R package. Repertoire sharing was quantified using the overlap coefficient calculated on TCRB nucleotide sequences. Out-of-frame TCRB sequences from naive cells were analyzed to stand in for the pre-selection repertoire. TCRdb took this table from immuneACCESS and kept in-frame rearrangements with V and J called. Such tables lack part of the clones; where checked against another copy, unresolved V genes explain under half of the gap, and the rest is unexplained. The D gene and trimming were derived from the DNA, and the V and J assignments and clone size from that table. In all, the sample holds 900,000 or so clones, and roughly 15% of those were seen once. The top ten clones comprise about 0.02% of the sample.

Each donor gave one peripheral blood draw, roughly 120 mL on average, collected into heparinised tubes. A BD FACSAria II was used to sort naive, central memory, regulatory and stem cell-like memory CD4+ T cells with a panel that included CD45RO, CCR7, CD25, CD127, CD95 and CD27. Every sorted population had a purity above 95%. PBMCs were separated immediately by Lymphoprep density gradient centrifugation and were stained directly, without being cultured. So that batch effects would be minimized, each experiment stained and sorted samples in pairs, pairing one healthy donor with one patient. The sequenced material came from naive CD4+ T cells from blood. The intended sense of this specimen's cell subset or site label: true naive CD4+ T cells. The clonotype was recovered from a woman younger than 35 in good health. The rearrangement joined TRBV6-6 to TRBJ2-5; a weak D assignment points to TRBD2 (5 bases agree). The nucleotides read TGTGCCAGCGGCCTAGGAGGTGTGGAGACCCAGTACTTC. Its translation is CASGLGGVETQYF.